A single sample gave rise to the 32 T cell receptor beta chains below, sequenced in a study of CD8 T cells in ankylosing spondylitis. TCRdb reprocessed the 5' RACE reads with MiXCR, giving one entry per CDR3 protein. The profile covers approximately 220,000 distinct CDR3 sequences, with more than 9% appearing a single time and about 20% taken by the ten largest. The sample taken for sequencing was blood, either unsorted or a sorted T cell fraction (not recorded which). The receptors stem from a male donor with ankylosing spondylitis or in good health (not recorded which).

This clonotype was seen at least ten times. This chain links TRBV6-5 with TRBJ2-3; a weak D match, TRBD1 (7 bases). This CDR3 region has 16 residues. From germline, CDR1 is MNHEY and CDR2 SVGAGI. Deletions cut 0 bases from V and 5 bases from J, with 15 bases between. The CDR3, as DNA: TGTGCCAGCAGTTACTCTAGATCAGGGGGGAGAGATACGCAGTATTTT. This translates into CASSYSRSGGRDTQYF.

This clonotype was counted only a few times. The chain links TRBV5-5 to TRBJ1-3; the D is unclear. Trimming stripped 0 bases from V and 1 base from J, with 11 bases between. From germline, CDR1 is SGHKS and CDR2 YYEKEE (reference sequence). The CDR3 is made up of 16 amino acids. CDR3 sequence: CASSLDGMRSGNTIYF. CDR3 nucleotides: TGTGCCAGCAGCTTGGACGGGATGCGATCTGGAAACACCATATATTTT.

The V call is TRBV20-1, the J call TRBJ1-1; D uncertain. This CDR3 is built from 14 residues. V lost 0 bases, J lost 4 bases, and 12 bases lay in between. Germline CDR1 and CDR2: DFQATT and SNEGSKA (reference sequence). CDR3 residues: CSARDRGRSTEAFF. The CDR3 bases are TGCAGTGCTAGAGATAGAGGACGGAGCACTGAAGCTTTCTTT.

This clonotype was observed a handful of times. The genes are TRBV7-3 and TRBJ1-2; a weak D match, TRBD1 (5 bases). The V and J ends lost 5 bases and 6 bases respectively, with 13 bases between them. CDR1 and CDR2 (germline): SGHTA, FQGTGA. This CDR3 region has 13 residues. CDR3 in amino acids: CASSPGTGHGYTF. Here the CDR3 DNA reads TGTGCCAGCAGCCCCGGGACGGGGCATGGCTACACCTTC.

This clonotype was found many times. The chain employs TRBV3-1 and TRBJ2-1; 9 bases align to TRBD2. CDR1 is LGHDT, CDR2 YNNKEL, per germline (reference sequence). The CDR3 is 17 residues long. Losses at the gene ends were 2 bases for V and 7 bases for J; bases not matched to a gene: 12. The CDR3 DNA reads as TGTGCCAGCAGCCAATTGGCTAGCGGGGCTGGGGGGAATGAGCAGTTCTTC. It specifies CASSQLASGAGGNEQFF.

As to this clonotype: This may be a read error: a much more frequent sequence differs by one nucleotide. The chain recombines TRBV5-6 with TRBJ2-6; TRBD2 matches at 7 bases. The CDR3 sequence is 15 residues long. The germline V gene encodes CDR1 SGHDT and CDR2 YYEEEE. CDR3 DNA: TGTGCCAGCACGGGGGGATACTCTGGGGCCAACGTCCTGGCTTTC. This sequence encodes CASTGGYSGANVLAF.

This clonotype was seen ten or more times. The chain recombines TRBV29-1 with TRBJ2-3; D not certain. The CDR3 extends over 11 amino acids. V lost 7 bases and J lost 6, with 11 bases in between. Germline V CDR1 and CDR2: SQVTM, ANQGSEA. CDR3: CSAFRPDTQYF. The DNA for the CDR3 is TGCAGCGCTTTCCGGCCGGATACGCAGTATTTT.

This chain connects TRBV19 to TRBJ2-7; tentatively, D is TRBD1 (5 bases). Germline loops: CDR1 LNHDA, CDR2 SQIVND (reference sequence). The CDR3 extends over 15 amino acids. With 2 bases removed from V and 4 bases from J, the gap between germline ends came to 15 bases. The CDR3 DNA follows: TGTGCCAGTAGTATACAGGGAAGTTCCTCGTACGAGCAGTACTTC. Amino acids: CASSIQGSSSYEQYF. Using reference TRBV19 and TRBJ2-7 for the parts outside the CDR3, the full variable domain is DGGITQSPKYLFRKEGQNVTLSCEQNLNHDAMYWYRQDPGQGLRLIYYSQIVNDFQKGDIAEGYSVSREKKESFPLTVTSAQKNPTAFYLCASSIQGSSSYEQYFGPGTRLTVT.

This chain connects TRBV4-2 to TRBJ2-1; 10 bases fit TRBD2. J gave up 10 bases and V 6 bases, and 15 bases lay outside the gene matches. The CDR3 spans 16 residues. CDR1 and CDR2 from the germline V gene are LGHNA and YNFKEQ. CDR3 sequence (DNA): TGTGCCAGCAGTCAGAGCCCCCTAGCGGGGGCGGGAGAGCAGTTCTTC. It codes for CASSQSPLAGAGEQFF.

The sample holds many counts of this clonotype. V gene TRBV5-1 combines with J gene TRBJ1-2; D is unresolved. V gave up 0 bases and J gave up 1 base, with 10 bases separating them. Germline V gives CDR1 SGHRS, CDR2 YFSETQ. This CDR3 spans 15 amino acids. Here the CDR3 DNA reads TGCGCCAGCAGCTTGGAATACGGGAGTAACTATGGCTACACCTTC. Translated: CASSLEYGSNYGYTF.

This clonotype was detected ten times or more. The chain has TRBV9 and TRBJ2-4; 11 bases agree with TRBD2. Germline V gives CDR1 SGDLS, CDR2 YYNGEE. J lost 2 bases, V lost 2 bases, and 6 bases had no gene match. The CDR3 sequence is 17 residues long. CDR3 coding DNA: TGTGCCAGCAGCGTTATTAGCGGGGGGGTGACCAAAAACATTCAGTACTTC. Encoded protein: CASSVISGGVTKNIQYF. Supplemented by reference TRBV9 and TRBJ2-4, the full variable domain reads DSGVTQTPKHLITATGQRVTLRCSPRSGDLSVYWYQQSLDQGLQFLIQYYNGEERAKGNILERFSAQQFPDLHSELNLSSLELGDSALYFCASSVISGGVTKNIQYFGAGTRLSVL.

With regard to this clonotype: Possible read error: a much larger clone is one base away. This sequence joins TRBV5-1 and TRBJ2-2; D possibly corresponds to TRBD1 (5 bases). CDR3 size: 15 residues. Germline V gene sequence: CDR1 SGHRS, CDR2 YFSETQ. The CDR3 is CGSSWGLTGTGELFF. The CDR3 DNA reads TGCGGCAGCAGCTGGGGCCTAACCGGGACCGGGGAGCTGTTTTTT. Full variable domain (rest looked up from reference TRBV5-1 and TRBJ2-2): KAGVTQTPRYLIKTRGQQVTLSCSPISGHRSVSWYQQTPGQGLQFLFEYFSETQRNKGNFPGRFSGRQFSNSRSEMNVSTLELGDSALYLCGSSWGLTGTGELFFGEGSRLTVL.

Concerning this clonotype itself: A much larger clone sits a single nucleotide away, making a read error possible. This chain joins TRBV25-1 and TRBJ1-6; TRBD1 is a possible D gene (5 bases). Germline assignment: CDR1 MGHDK and CDR2 SYGVNS. This CDR3 spans 17 amino acids. Written as DNA, the CDR3 is TGTGCCTGCAGTGATCAATGGGGGGACGGGTATGGTTCACCCCTCCACTTT. This encodes CACSDQWGDGYGSPLHF.

In this sample, this clonotype turned up a few times. This chain uses TRBV4-1 with TRBJ1-1; TRBD1 might be the D (5 bases). Trimming shortened V by 1 base and J by 1 base, and 10 bases separated the two germline ends. This CDR3 comprises 15 residues. Germline V gene sequence: CDR1 MGHRA, CDR2 YSYEKL. The CDR3 coding sequence is TGCGCCAGCAGCCAAGGAGGGGAGAGGAACACTGAAGCTTTCTTT. It is translated as CASSQGGERNTEAFF.

Ten or more counts support this clonotype. This rearrangement joins TRBV5-5 to TRBJ2-1, with D perhaps given as TRBD1 or TRBD2 (5 bases each). The germline CDR1 and CDR2 sequences are SGHKS and YYEKEE (reference sequence). The CDR3 spans 16 residues. V was trimmed by 3 bases and J by 4 bases, leaving 17 bases between them. CDR3 region: CASSSPDMGEYNEQFF. The CDR3, as DNA: TGTGCCAGCAGCTCCCCGGACATGGGGGAGTACAATGAGCAGTTCTTC.

The V and J genes are TRBV24-1 and TRBJ2-1, with D possibly TRBD2 on 6 matching bases. The CDR3 is made up of 13 amino acids. From germline, CDR1 is KGHDR and CDR2 SFDVKD. Trimming took 0 bases from V and 8 from J, leaving 7 bases between them. Written as DNA, the CDR3 is TGTGCCACCAGTGATTTGCCGGGGGATGAGCAGTTCTTC. It specifies CATSDLPGDEQFF.

At least ten counts were recorded for this clonotype. V and J are TRBV6-6 and TRBJ2-7; D uncertain. The CDR3 runs to 15 residues. V was shortened by 6 bases and J by 2 bases, with 17 bases between the two germline ends. In germline, CDR1 is MNHNY, CDR2 SVGAGI (reference sequence). The CDR3 sequence is CASRTQGFSTYEQYF. The CDR3 DNA reads TGTGCCAGCAGGACACAAGGCTTTTCCACCTACGAGCAGTACTTC.

This clonotype has ten or more counts. V is TRBV7-9 and J is TRBJ1-3, with D possibly matching TRBD1 (5 bases). CDR1 and CDR2 from the germline V gene are SEHNR and FQNEAQ (reference sequence). The length of the CDR3 is 13 residues. Deletions cut 3 bases from V and 7 bases from J, with 10 bases between. The CDR3 bases are TGTGCCAGCAGCTTTCAGGGAGGGAACACCATATATTTT. Amino acids: CASSFQGGNTIYF.

This clonotype occurred a few times. This chain connects TRBV14 to TRBJ1-5, with D maybe TRBD1 (5 bases). CDR1 is SGHDN and CDR2 is FVKESK in the germline V gene. The CDR3 covers 16 residues. Trimming took 5 bases from V and 0 from J, leaving 14 bases between them. The CDR3 region has the DNA TGTGCCAGCAGCTTCCCCCGGGGGTATAGCAATCAGCCCCAGCATTTT. Amino acid sequence: CASSFPRGYSNQPQHF.

A note on this clonotype: Possible read error: a much larger clone is one base away. This rearrangement joins TRBV28 to TRBJ1-2, with D uncertain. The CDR3 covers 14 residues. CDR1 and CDR2 (germline): MDHEN, SYDVKM. CDR3 region: CASSLTTDLYGYPF. CDR3 sequence (DNA): TGTGCCAGCAGTTTAACGACGGACCTCTATGGCTACCCCTTC.

This clonotype was seen ten or more times. The V and J genes are TRBV5-1 and TRBJ2-3; D uncertain. Trimming pared 3 bases from V and 2 bases from J, leaving 10 bases between. This CDR3 spans 14 amino acids. Germline values: CDR1 SGHRS, CDR2 YFSETQ. The CDR3 DNA reads TGCGCCAGCAGCTCGGGCCCTGCCACAGATACGCAGTATTTT. Protein product: CASSSGPATDTQYF. The whole variable domain, filled in from reference TRBV5-1 and TRBJ2-3, reads KAGVTQTPRYLIKTRGQQVTLSCSPISGHRSVSWYQQTPGQGLQFLFEYFSETQRNKGNFPGRFSGRQFSNSRSEMNVSTLELGDSALYLCASSSGPATDTQYFGPGTRLTVL.

There are many counts of this clonotype. The CDR3 region has the DNA TGTGCCAGCCGGCGGGGAAGCACAGATACGCAGTATTTT. Translated: CASRRGSTDTQYF. The V call is TRBV6-1, the J call TRBJ2-3, with D tentatively TRBD2 (6 bases). Trimming took 8 bases from V and 0 from J, leaving 9 bases between them. The CDR3 covers 13 residues. Germline CDR1 MNHNS, CDR2 SASEGT.

J is TRBJ1-2 and V is TRBV5-1; D is unresolved. CDR3 length: 15 residues. Trimming left V 1 base short and J 5 bases short, with 15 bases between. Germline CDR1 reads SGHRS; CDR2 reads YFSETQ. The CDR3 bases are TGCGCCAGCAGCTTGACGAACGGGGAGAGATATGGCTACACCTTC. It encodes CASSLTNGERYGYTF.

CDR3 sequence (DNA): TGTGCCAGCAGCCGAGACTTAGGGAACACTGAAGCTTTCTTT. Its protein product is CASSRDLGNTEAFF. The chain uses TRBV3-1 and TRBJ1-1; D remains unclear. The CDR3 sequence is 14 residues long. Germline V gene lookup returns CDR1 LGHDT and CDR2 YNNKEL (reference sequence). Trimming removed 4 bases at V and 1 base at J, with 10 bases between.

This clonotype was counted ten times or more. At one end the junction does not follow the germline gene, possibly because of a read error. V usage is TRBV5-6 and J usage is TRBJ2-7; tentatively, D is TRBD1 (6 bases). Per germline, CDR1 SGHDT and CDR2 YYEEEE. CDR3 length: 16 residues. CDR3 amino acids: CASSLGAARPSYEQYF. In DNA form, the CDR3 reads TGTGCCAGCAGTTTGGGGGCAGCCCGTCCTTCCTACGAGCAGTACTTC.

This clonotype was picked up a small number of times. The DNA is omitted, as the CDR3 cannot be located on it reliably, and the CDR3 follows TCRdb's listing. The rearrangement links TRBV12-3 or TRBV12-4 to TRBJ1-1; TRBD1 reflects the table's D call only, with no check against the DNA. The CDR3 spans 15 amino acids, including both terminal residues. Here the CDR3 reads CASSSSATGGTEAFF.

In this sample, this clonotype turned up many times. CDR3 coding DNA: TGCAGCGTTGAGAAGGCGTTAGGGGCTGAAGCTTTCTTT. It codes for CSVEKALGAEAFF. The chain is built from TRBV29-1 and TRBJ1-1; D is perhaps TRBD1 (5 bases). The CDR3 loop spans 13 amino acids. V was clipped by 3 bases and J by 6 bases, with 14 bases between them. Germline CDR1 SQVTM, CDR2 ANQGSEA.

In its sample, this clonotype was seen many times. The chain has TRBV9 and TRBJ2-3; D perhaps matches TRBD1 (6 bases). Germline-derived CDR1 and CDR2 are SGDLS and YYNGEE. CDR3 length: 16 residues. Trimming took 0 bases from V and 4 from J, leaving 15 bases between them. The CDR3 DNA follows: TGTGCCAGCAGCGTAGGTGGACAGATCACATCAGATACGCAGTATTTT. Translated, it gives CASSVGGQITSDTQYF.

This clonotype occurred many times. This rearrangement joins TRBV5-1 to TRBJ1-1; 8 nucleotides match TRBD1. This CDR3 spans 14 amino acids. V lost 6 bases to trimming and J lost 1 base; unmatched junction nucleotides: 5. Germline V gene sequence: CDR1 SGHRS, CDR2 YFSETQ. CDR3 in DNA: TGCGCCAGCACCCAGGGGGCTGGGAACACTGAAGCTTTCTTT. This gives the protein CASTQGAGNTEAFF. Variable domain in full (rest from reference TRBV5-1 and TRBJ1-1): KAGVTQTPRYLIKTRGQQVTLSCSPISGHRSVSWYQQTPGQGLQFLFEYFSETQRNKGNFPGRFSGRQFSNSRSEMNVSTLELGDSALYLCASTQGAGNTEAFFGQGTRLTVV.

This clonotype came up a few times. The gene calls are TRBV25-1 and TRBJ2-4, with D perhaps assigned TRBD1 or TRBD2 (6 bases each). The CDR3 totals 16 residues. Germline CDR1 MGHDK, CDR2 SYGVNS. V gave up 3 bases and J gave up 3 bases, with 15 bases separating them. The CDR3 is CASSEGGGAGKNIQYF. CDR3 sequence (DNA): TGTGCCAGCAGTGAGGGGGGCGGGGCAGGCAAAAACATTCAGTACTTC.

This clonotype has at least ten counts. The chain links TRBV5-1 to TRBJ1-5; D unresolved. CDR1 is SGHRS and CDR2 is YFSETQ in the germline V gene. The CDR3 extends over 15 amino acids. The germline V and J ends were trimmed by 1 base and 1 base, with 9 bases remaining between them. The CDR3 coding sequence is TGCGCCAGCAGCTTGAATGCGCAGAGCAATCAGCCCCAGCATTTT. Translating gives CASSLNAQSNQPQHF.

This clonotype was seen many times. The rearrangement links TRBV29-1 to TRBJ2-1, with 9 bases identical to TRBD1. With 7 bases clipped from V and 2 bases from J, the junction kept 3 bases outside the gene matches. The CDR3 has 13 amino acids. CDR1 is SQVTM and CDR2 is ANQGSEA in the germline V gene. The CDR3, as DNA: TGCAGCGGCACAGGGGGCGCCTACAATGAGCAGTTCTTC. Its protein product is CSGTGGAYNEQFF.